This record looks at one T cell receptor (beta chain) sequence and its context. Its antigen is unidentified. The CDR3 extends over 10 amino acids. Trimming pared 4 bases from V and 10 bases from J, leaving 7 bases between. Per germline, CDR1 MNHNS and CDR2 SASEGT. This sample stems from a study of cytomegalovirus exposure and HLA in healthy donors. Points from the study as a whole: Upon later analysis, TCR association rates were observed to vary by HLA locus, being highest for DRB1 and lowest for HLA-C. TCR beta V- and J-gene trimming was later associated with a missense DCLRE1C variant. CMV serostatus was the sole immune exposure data available.

Primers: 60 Vbeta forward and 13 Jbeta reverse. The repertoire was sequenced with immunoSEQ multiplex PCR; TCRdb's copy has only in-frame clones and lacks some. The table for this sample gives 150,000 to 200,000 clones. This receptor was identified in a woman younger than 30 in good health and CMV-seropositive. This sequence joins TRBV6-1 and TRBJ1-1; no firm D call. Specimen: PBMCs. CDR3 sequence reads: CASSVAGAFF. In DNA, the CDR3 is TGTGCCAGCAGTGTAGCCGGAGCTTTCTTT.